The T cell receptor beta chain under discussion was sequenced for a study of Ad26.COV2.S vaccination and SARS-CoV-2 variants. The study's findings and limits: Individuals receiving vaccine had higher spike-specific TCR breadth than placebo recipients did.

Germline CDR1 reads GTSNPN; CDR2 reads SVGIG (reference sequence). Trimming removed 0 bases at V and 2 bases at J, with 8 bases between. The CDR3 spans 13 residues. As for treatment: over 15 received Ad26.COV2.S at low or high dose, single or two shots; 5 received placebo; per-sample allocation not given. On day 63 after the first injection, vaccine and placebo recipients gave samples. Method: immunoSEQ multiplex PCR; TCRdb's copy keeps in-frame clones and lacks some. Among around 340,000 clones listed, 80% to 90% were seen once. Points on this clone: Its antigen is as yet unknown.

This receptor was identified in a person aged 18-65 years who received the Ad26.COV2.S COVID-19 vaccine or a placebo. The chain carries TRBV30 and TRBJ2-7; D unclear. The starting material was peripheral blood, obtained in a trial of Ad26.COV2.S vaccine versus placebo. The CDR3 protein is CAWSVQGTYEQYF. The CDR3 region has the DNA TGTGCCTGGAGTGTACAAGGGACCTACGAGCAGTACTTC.